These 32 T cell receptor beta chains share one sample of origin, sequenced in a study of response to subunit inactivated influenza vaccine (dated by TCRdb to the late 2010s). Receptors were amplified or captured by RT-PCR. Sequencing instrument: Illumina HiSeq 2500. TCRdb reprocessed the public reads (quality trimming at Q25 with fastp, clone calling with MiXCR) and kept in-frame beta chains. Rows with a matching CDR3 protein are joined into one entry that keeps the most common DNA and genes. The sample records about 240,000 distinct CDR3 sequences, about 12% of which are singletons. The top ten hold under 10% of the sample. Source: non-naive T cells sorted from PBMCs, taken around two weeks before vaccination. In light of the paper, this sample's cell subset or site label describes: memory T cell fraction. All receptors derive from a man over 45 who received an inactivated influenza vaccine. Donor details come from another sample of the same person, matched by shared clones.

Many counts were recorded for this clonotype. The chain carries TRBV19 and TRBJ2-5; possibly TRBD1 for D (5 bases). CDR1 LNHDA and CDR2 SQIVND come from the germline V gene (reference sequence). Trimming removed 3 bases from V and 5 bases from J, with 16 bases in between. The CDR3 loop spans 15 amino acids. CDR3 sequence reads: CASSINPQAGETQYF. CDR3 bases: TGTGCCAGTAGTATCAACCCACAGGCCGGGGAGACCCAGTACTTC.

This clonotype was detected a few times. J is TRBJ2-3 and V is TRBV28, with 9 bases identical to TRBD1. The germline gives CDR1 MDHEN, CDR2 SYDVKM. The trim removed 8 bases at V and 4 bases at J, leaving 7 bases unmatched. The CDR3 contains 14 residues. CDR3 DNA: TGTGCCAGCCACTGGGGACAGGGAGCAGATACGCAGTATTTT. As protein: CASHWGQGADTQYF.

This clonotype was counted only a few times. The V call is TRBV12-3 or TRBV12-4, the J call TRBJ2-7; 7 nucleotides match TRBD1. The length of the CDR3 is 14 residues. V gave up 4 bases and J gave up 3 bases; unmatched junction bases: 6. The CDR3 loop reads CASSWTGSLYEQYF. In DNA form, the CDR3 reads TGTGCCAGCAGTTGGACAGGCTCCCTCTACGAGCAGTACTTC.

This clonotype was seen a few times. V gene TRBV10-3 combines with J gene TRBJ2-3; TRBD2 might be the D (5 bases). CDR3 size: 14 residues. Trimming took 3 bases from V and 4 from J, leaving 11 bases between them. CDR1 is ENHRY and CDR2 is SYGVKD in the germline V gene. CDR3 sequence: CAISDYGVADTQYF. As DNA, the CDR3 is TGTGCCATCAGTGATTACGGGGTTGCAGATACGCAGTATTTT.

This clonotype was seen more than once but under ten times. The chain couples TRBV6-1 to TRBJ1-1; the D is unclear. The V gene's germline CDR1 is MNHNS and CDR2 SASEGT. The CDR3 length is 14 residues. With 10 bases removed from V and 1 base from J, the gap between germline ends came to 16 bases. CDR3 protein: CATWAGFRNTEAFF. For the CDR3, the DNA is TGTGCCACTTGGGCGGGTTTTCGGAACACTGAAGCTTTCTTT.

CDR3 nucleotide sequence: TGTGCCAGCAGTTCCCGGGACGTTGGAGACTATGGCTACACCTTC. Translating gives CASSSRDVGDYGYTF. V and J are TRBV12-3 or TRBV12-4 and TRBJ1-2, with TRBD1 as a possible D gene (5 bases). The length of the CDR3 is 15 residues. V was shortened by 4 bases and J by 3 bases, with 15 bases between the two germline ends.

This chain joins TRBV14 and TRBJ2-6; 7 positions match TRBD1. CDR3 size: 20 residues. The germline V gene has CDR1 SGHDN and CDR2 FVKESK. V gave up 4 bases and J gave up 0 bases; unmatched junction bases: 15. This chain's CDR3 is CASSPKNTGQVDSGANVLTF. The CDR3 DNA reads TGTGCCAGCAGCCCCAAGAATACAGGACAGGTCGACTCTGGGGCCAACGTCCTGACTTTC.

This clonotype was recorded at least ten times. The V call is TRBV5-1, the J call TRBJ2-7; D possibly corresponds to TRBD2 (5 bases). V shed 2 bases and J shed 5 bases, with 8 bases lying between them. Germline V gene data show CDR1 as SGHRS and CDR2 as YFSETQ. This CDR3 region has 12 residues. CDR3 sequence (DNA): TGCGCCAGCAGCTTAACCGGGGACGAGCAGTACTTC. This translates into CASSLTGDEQYF.

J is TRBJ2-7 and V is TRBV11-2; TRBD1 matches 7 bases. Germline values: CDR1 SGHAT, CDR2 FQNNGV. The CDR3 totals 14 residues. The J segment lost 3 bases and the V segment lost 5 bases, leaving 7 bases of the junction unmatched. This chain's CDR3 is CASSTQTGSYEQYF. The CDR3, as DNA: TGTGCCAGCAGCACCCAGACAGGGAGCTACGAGCAGTACTTC.

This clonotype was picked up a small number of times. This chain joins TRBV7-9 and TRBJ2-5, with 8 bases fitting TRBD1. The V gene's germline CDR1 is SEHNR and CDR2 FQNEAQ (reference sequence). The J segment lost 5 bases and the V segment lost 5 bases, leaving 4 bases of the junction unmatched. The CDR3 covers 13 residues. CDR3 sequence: CASSVNRGETQYF. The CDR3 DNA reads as TGTGCCAGCAGCGTAAACAGGGGGGAGACCCAGTACTTC. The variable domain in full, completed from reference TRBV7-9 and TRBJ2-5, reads DTGVSQNPRHKITKRGQNVTFRCDPISEHNRLYWYRQTLGQGPEFLTYFQNEAQLEKSRLLSDRFSAERPKGSFSTLEIQRTEQGDSAMYLCASSVNRGETQYFGPGTRLLVL.

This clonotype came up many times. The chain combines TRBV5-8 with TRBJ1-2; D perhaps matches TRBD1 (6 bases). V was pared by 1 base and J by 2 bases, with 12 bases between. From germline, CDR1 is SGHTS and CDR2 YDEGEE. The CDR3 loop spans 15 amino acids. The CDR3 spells CASSLTGLRNYGYTF. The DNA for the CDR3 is TGTGCCAGCAGCTTGACAGGGCTGAGGAACTATGGCTACACCTTC.

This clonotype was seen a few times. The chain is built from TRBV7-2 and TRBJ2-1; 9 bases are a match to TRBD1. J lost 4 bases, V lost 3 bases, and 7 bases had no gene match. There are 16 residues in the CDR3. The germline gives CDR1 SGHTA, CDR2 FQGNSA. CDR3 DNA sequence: TGTGCCAGCAGCTTCACCGGGACAGGGACATACAATGAGCAGTTCTTC. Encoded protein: CASSFTGTGTYNEQFF.

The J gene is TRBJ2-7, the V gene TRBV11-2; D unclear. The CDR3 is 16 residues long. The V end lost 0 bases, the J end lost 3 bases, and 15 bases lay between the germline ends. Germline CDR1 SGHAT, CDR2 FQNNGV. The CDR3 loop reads CASSLDRALLFYEQYF. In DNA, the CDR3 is TGTGCCAGCAGCTTAGATCGAGCCTTACTCTTCTACGAGCAGTACTTC.

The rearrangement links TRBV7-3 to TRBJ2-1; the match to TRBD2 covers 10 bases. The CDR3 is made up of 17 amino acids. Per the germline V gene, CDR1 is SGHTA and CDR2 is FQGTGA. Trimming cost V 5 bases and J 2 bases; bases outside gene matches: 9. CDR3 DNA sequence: TGTGCCAGCAGCGCAACCGGGACTAGCGCAACCTACAATGAGCAGTTCTTC. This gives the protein CASSATGTSATYNEQFF.

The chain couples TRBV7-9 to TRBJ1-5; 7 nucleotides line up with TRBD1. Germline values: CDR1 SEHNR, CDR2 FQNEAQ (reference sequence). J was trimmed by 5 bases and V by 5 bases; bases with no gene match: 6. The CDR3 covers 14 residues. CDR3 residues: CASSPATGDQPQHF. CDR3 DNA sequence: TGTGCCAGCAGCCCAGCAACAGGGGATCAGCCCCAGCATTTT.

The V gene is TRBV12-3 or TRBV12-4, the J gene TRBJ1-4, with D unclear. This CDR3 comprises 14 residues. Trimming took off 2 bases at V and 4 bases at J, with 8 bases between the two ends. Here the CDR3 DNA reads TGTGCCAGCAGTTTATGGGCAGATAATGAAAAACTGTTTTTT. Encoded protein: CASSLWADNEKLFF.

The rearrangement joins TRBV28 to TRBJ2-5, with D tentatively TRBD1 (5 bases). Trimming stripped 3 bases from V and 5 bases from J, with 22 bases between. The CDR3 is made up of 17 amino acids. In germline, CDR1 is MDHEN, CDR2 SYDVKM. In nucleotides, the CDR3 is TGTGCCAGCAGTTTTGCAGGGATGCTGCGGTCCTTGGAGACCCAGTACTTC. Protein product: CASSFAGMLRSLETQYF.

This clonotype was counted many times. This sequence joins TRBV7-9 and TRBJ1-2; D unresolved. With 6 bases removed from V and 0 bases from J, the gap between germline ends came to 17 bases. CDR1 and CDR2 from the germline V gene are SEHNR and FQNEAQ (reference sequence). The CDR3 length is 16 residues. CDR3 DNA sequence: TGTGCCAGCAGGGTAGCGGGTAGGAGAGCTAACTATGGCTACACCTTC. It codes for CASRVAGRRANYGYTF.

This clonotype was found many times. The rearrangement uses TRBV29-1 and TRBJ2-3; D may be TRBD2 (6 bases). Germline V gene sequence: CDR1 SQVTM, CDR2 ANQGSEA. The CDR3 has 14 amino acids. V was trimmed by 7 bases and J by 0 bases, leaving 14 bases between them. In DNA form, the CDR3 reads TGCAGCGCCAAAGGACTATCTAGCACAGATACGCAGTATTTT. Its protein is CSAKGLSSTDTQYF.

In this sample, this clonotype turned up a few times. The CDR3 DNA follows: TGTGCCAGCAGCTTAGCAGGGGTAGATAATTCACCCCTCCACTTT. Its protein product is CASSLAGVDNSPLHF. The chain carries TRBV7-8 and TRBJ1-6; perhaps TRBD1 as D (5 bases). The germline gives CDR1 SGHVS, CDR2 FQNEAQ. This CDR3 is 15 amino acids long. V lost 0 bases, J lost 5 bases, and 8 bases lay in between.

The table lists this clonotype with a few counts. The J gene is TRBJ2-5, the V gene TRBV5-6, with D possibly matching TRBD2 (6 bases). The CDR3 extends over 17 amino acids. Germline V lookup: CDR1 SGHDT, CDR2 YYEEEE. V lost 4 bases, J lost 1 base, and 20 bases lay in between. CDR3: CASSTEGRAGVQETQYF. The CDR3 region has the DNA TGTGCCAGCAGCACGGAGGGACGGGCTGGAGTCCAAGAGACCCAGTACTTC.

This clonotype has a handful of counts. CDR3 loop: CASSERKGRNEKLFF. The CDR3, as DNA: TGTGCCAGCAGTGAACGGAAGGGAAGAAACGAAAAACTGTTTTTT. V usage is TRBV25-1 and J usage is TRBJ1-4; D gene unclear. This CDR3 region has 15 residues. CDR1 and CDR2 (germline): MGHDK, SYGVNS. Trimming took off 2 bases at V and 8 bases at J, with 15 bases between the two ends.

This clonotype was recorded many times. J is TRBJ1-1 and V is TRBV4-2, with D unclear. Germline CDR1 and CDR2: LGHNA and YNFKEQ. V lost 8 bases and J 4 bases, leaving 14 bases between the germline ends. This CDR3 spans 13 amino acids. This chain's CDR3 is CASEEKASTEAFF. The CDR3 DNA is TGTGCCAGCGAGGAAAAGGCGAGCACTGAAGCTTTCTTT.

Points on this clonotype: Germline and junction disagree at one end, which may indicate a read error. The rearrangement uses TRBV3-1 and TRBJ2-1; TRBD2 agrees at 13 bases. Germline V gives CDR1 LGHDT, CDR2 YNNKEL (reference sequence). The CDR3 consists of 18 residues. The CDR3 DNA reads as TGTGCCTGCAGCCAAGTAACTAGCGGGAGGGCTGACTACAATGAGCAGTTCTTC. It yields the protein CACSQVTSGRADYNEQFF.

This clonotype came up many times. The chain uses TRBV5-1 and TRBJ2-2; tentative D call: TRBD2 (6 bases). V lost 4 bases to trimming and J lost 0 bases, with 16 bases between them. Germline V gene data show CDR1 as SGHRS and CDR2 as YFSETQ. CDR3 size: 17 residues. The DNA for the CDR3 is TGCGCCAGCAGCGTGGGACTGCCCAGCGCGAACACCGGGGAGCTGTTTTTT. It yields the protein CASSVGLPSANTGELFF.

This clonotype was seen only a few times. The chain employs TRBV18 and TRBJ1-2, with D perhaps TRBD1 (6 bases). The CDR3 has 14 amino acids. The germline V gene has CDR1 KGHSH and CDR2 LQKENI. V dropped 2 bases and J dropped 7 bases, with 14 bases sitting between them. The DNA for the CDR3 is TGTGCCAGCTCACCAATCGCAGGGGTCCTTGGCTACACCTTC. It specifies CASSPIAGVLGYTF. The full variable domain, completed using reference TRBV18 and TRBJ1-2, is NAGVMQNPRHLVRRRGQEARLRCSPMKGHSHVYWYRQLPEEGLKFMVYLQKENIIDESGMPKERFSAEFPKEGPSILRIQQVVRGDSAAYFCASSPIAGVLGYTFGSGTRLTVV.

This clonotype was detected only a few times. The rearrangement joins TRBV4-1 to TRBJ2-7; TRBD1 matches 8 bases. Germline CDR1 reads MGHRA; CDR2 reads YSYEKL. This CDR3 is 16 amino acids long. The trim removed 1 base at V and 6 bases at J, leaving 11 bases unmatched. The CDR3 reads CASSQAPRDRGGEQYF. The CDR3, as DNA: TGCGCCAGCAGCCAAGCCCCCCGCGACAGGGGAGGCGAGCAGTACTTC.

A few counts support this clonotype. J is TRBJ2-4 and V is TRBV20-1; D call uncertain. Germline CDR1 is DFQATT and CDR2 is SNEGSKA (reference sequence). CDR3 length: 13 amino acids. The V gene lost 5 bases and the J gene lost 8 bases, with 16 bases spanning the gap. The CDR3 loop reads CSAVPNNRDIQYF. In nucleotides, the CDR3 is TGCAGTGCTGTCCCCAACAATAGAGACATTCAGTACTTC.

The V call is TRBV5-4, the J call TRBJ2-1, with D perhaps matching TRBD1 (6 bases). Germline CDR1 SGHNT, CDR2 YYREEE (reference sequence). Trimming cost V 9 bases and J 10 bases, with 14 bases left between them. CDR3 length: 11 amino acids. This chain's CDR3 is CATRTVGEQFF. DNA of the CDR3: TGTGCCACCAGGACAGTTGGGGAGCAGTTCTTC.

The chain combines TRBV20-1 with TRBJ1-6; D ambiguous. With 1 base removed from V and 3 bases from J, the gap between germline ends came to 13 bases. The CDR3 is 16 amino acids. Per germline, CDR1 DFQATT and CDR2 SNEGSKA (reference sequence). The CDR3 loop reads CSARVGATDYNSPLHF. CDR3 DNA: TGCAGTGCTAGAGTGGGAGCCACGGACTATAATTCACCCCTCCACTTT.

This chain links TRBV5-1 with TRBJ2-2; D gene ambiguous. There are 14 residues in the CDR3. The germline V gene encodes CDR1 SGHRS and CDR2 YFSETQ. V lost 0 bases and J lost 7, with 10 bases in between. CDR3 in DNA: TGCGCCAGCAGCTTGGACACCCTCGGCGGGGAGCTGTTTTTT. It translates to CASSLDTLGGELFF.

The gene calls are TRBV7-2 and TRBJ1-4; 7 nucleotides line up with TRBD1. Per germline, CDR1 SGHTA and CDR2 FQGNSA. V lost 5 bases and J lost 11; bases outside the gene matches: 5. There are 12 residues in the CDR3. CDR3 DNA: TGTGCCAGCAGCCCAGGGGGGTTGAAACTGTTTTTT. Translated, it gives CASSPGGLKLFF.